Following are 26 T cell receptor beta chains from one sample sequenced in a study of blood T cell repertoires in COVID-19. Using immunoSEQ multiplex PCR, the repertoire was profiled, and TCRdb retains in-frame clones only, with some absent. The sample includes roughly 250,000 clones, roughly 84% of them seen just once. Sequenced: peripheral blood. These receptor sequences come from a human donor with COVID-19, enrolled during active disease. The donor label of this sample is uncertain.

The V call is TRBV7-3, the J call TRBJ1-1; a weak D match, TRBD1 (5 bases). Trimming took off 5 bases at V and 4 bases at J, with 17 bases between the two ends. CDR1 and CDR2 (germline): SGHTA, FQGTGA. The CDR3 extends over 15 amino acids. Written as DNA, the CDR3 is TGTGCCAGCAGCCCCTCCCGTGCGGGGGGCACTGAAGCTTTCTTT. This sequence encodes CASSPSRAGGTEAFF.

The chain recombines TRBV9 with TRBJ2-3; 11 bases align to TRBD2. With V trimmed by 1 base and J by 0 bases, 22 bases remained unmatched. Germline V gives CDR1 SGDLS, CDR2 YYNGEE. This CDR3 comprises 23 residues. The CDR3 DNA sequence: TGTGCCAGCAGCGTAACGATGGGACAGCCGGGACTAGCGGCCGGTTTTAGCACAGATACGCAGTATTTT. This encodes CASSVTMGQPGLAAGFSTDTQYF.

The chain employs TRBV5-6 and TRBJ2-3, with TRBD2 matching 10 bases. Germline V gene sequence: CDR1 SGHDT, CDR2 YYEEEE. This CDR3 contains 17 residues. The V and J ends lost 1 base and 1 base, in that order; junction bases with no gene match: 6. The CDR3 reads CASSLPGLAVGTDTQYF. In DNA form, the CDR3 reads TGTGCCAGCAGCTTGCCCGGACTAGCGGTAGGCACAGATACGCAGTATTTT.

J is TRBJ1-2 and V is TRBV27; maybe TRBD1 (5 bases). V lost 8 bases, J lost 8 bases, and 15 bases lay in between. The length of the CDR3 is 12 residues. Germline-derived CDR1 and CDR2 are MNHEY and SMNVEV (reference sequence). DNA of the CDR3: TGTGCCAGCCGGACGGAATCAGGGGGCTACACCTTC. Translating it yields CASRTESGGYTF.

The chain carries TRBV19 and TRBJ2-3, with 7 bases identical to TRBD2. Germline loops: CDR1 LNHDA, CDR2 SQIVND (reference sequence). The ends lost 3 bases at V and 6 bases at J; junction bases unmatched: 15. The CDR3 runs to 17 residues. CDR3 DNA sequence: TGTGCCAGTAGTATGGGAGGGCTGGGCGACCGGAAGGATACGCAGTATTTT. Residues: CASSMGGLGDRKDTQYF.

CDR3 DNA sequence: TGTGCCAGCAGCCCGACCGGCGGGAGGGGTTCCTACGAGCAGTACTTC. Encoded protein: CASSPTGGRGSYEQYF. The rearrangement uses TRBV7-2 and TRBJ2-7, with 9 bases that match TRBD2. V lost 5 bases to trimming and J lost 1 base; unmatched junction nucleotides: 9. The germline CDR1 and CDR2 sequences are SGHTA and FQGNSA. The CDR3 covers 16 residues.

The rearrangement uses TRBV7-3 and TRBJ1-6; D perhaps matches TRBD1 (5 bases). V was trimmed by 2 bases and J by 7 bases, leaving 6 bases between them. The CDR3 is made up of 13 amino acids. Germline V gives CDR1 SGHTA, CDR2 FQGTGA. In nucleotides, the CDR3 is TGTGCCAGCAGCTTAGGGGGGAATTCACCCCTCCACTTT. It translates to CASSLGGNSPLHF.

The V call is TRBV5-8, the J call TRBJ1-6; 8 nucleotides match TRBD1. CDR1 and CDR2 from the germline V gene are SGHTS and YDEGEE. The CDR3 loop spans 16 amino acids. The junction had 11 bases not matched to a gene; V was cut back by 3 bases and J by 9 bases. The CDR3 sequence is CASSYGQGARGSPLHF. The CDR3 DNA reads TGTGCCAGCAGCTATGGTCAGGGGGCGAGGGGTTCACCCCTCCACTTT.

The V and J genes are TRBV10-3 and TRBJ2-7, with 9 bases that match TRBD1. V lost 0 bases to trimming and J lost 5 bases; unmatched junction nucleotides: 5. CDR1 is ENHRY, CDR2 SYGVKD, per germline. The CDR3 contains 15 residues. This CDR3 is CAISESGQGSNEQYF. CDR3 nucleotide sequence: TGTGCCATCAGTGAGTCGGGACAGGGATCCAACGAGCAGTACTTC.

The CDR3 is CASSQVRTANSPLHF. The CDR3 bases are TGTGCCAGCAGCCAGGTCCGGACAGCTAATTCACCCCTCCACTTT. This chain connects TRBV3-1 (or the pseudogene TRBV3-2) to TRBJ1-6; D perhaps matches TRBD1 (6 bases). This CDR3 region has 15 residues. Germline CDR1 and CDR2: LGHDT and YNNKEL (reference sequence). Trimming removed 3 bases from V and 6 bases from J, with 12 bases in between.

This clone was found a few times. Mismatch with germline at one junction end may stem from a read error. The chain has TRBV28 and TRBJ1-2, with D hard to call. Germline V lookup: CDR1 MDHEN, CDR2 SYDVKM. The CDR3 extends over 11 amino acids. CDR3 in DNA: TGTGCCAGCAGCTTATTACGGGGCTACACCTTC. This codes for CASSLLRGYTF.

This clone came up once. The V call is TRBV29-1, the J call TRBJ1-5; possibly TRBD1 for D (5 bases). V gave up 3 bases and J gave up 7 bases, with 13 bases separating them. CDR3 length: 13 amino acids. Germline CDR1 is SQVTM and CDR2 is ANQGSEA. The CDR3 protein is CSVEGEGPQPQHF. CDR3 DNA sequence: TGCAGCGTTGAGGGGGAGGGTCCCCAGCCCCAGCATTTT.

The chain carries TRBV5-4 and TRBJ2-3; a possible D gene is TRBD1 (5 bases). Germline-derived CDR1 and CDR2 are SGHNT and YYREEE (reference sequence). The CDR3 is 13 residues long. V dropped 1 base and J dropped 3 bases, with 6 bases sitting between them. The CDR3 nucleotides are TGTGCCAGCAGCTTGAAGGGGACAGATACGCAGTATTTT. Protein sequence: CASSLKGTDTQYF.

The V and J genes are TRBV5-4 and TRBJ2-1, with 10 bases fitting TRBD2. The CDR3 is 15 amino acids. Germline values: CDR1 SGHNT, CDR2 YYREEE (reference sequence). Losses at the gene ends were 5 bases for V and 8 bases for J; bases not matched to a gene: 10. In DNA, the CDR3 is TGTGCCAGCAGTCCGCCTAGCGGGAGTCCCCATGAGCAGTTCTTC. Its protein is CASSPPSGSPHEQFF.

This clone has more than one count but fewer than ten. V gene TRBV3-1 (or the pseudogene TRBV3-2) combines with J gene TRBJ2-5; TRBD2 might be the D (6 bases). Looked up from germline, CDR1 is LGHDT and CDR2 is YNNKEL (reference sequence). This CDR3 comprises 14 residues. V was pared by 0 bases and J by 5 bases, with 10 bases between. The CDR3 is CASSQDPGAETQYF. The CDR3 nucleotides are TGTGCCAGCAGCCAAGATCCGGGAGCGGAGACCCAGTACTTC.

This CDR3 is CASSPNRFGSREQYF. CDR3 DNA: TGTGCCAGCAGTCCAAACAGATTTGGGAGCCGGGAACAGTACTTC. The chain has TRBV27 and TRBJ2-7; the D gene is possibly TRBD2 (5 bases). The V end was cut by 5 bases, the J end by 10 bases, with 24 bases between. CDR1 is MNHEY, CDR2 SMNVEV, per germline (reference sequence). This CDR3 is built from 15 residues.

This chain connects TRBV6-4 to TRBJ1-4; 7 bases map to TRBD1. Per the germline V gene, CDR1 is MRHNA and CDR2 is SNTAGT. The CDR3 sequence is 17 residues long. V shed 3 bases and J 8 bases; nucleotides not matched to a gene: 15. The CDR3 bases are TGTGCCAGCAGTGAAGCCGGGACAGTGAGACTGGGGGAAAAACTGTTTTTT. It codes for CASSEAGTVRLGEKLFF.

This chain uses TRBV11-2 with TRBJ2-7; TRBD2 matches at 16 bases. J lost 3 bases, V lost 6 bases, and 11 bases had no gene match. This CDR3 is 18 amino acids long. Per the germline V gene, CDR1 is SGHAT and CDR2 is FQNNGV. The CDR3 is CASSLPRGTSGRGYEQYF. The CDR3 DNA is TGTGCCAGCAGTCTCCCCCGGGGGACTAGCGGGAGGGGCTACGAGCAGTACTTC.

The chain is built from TRBV28 and TRBJ2-2, with TRBD2 matching over 8 bases. V dropped 4 bases and J dropped 0; count of bases not matched to a gene: 7. CDR1 is MDHEN, CDR2 SYDVKM, per germline. CDR3 size: 17 residues. The CDR3 nucleotides read TGTGCCAGCAGTTCTCCGGGGGGGTCCGCGAACACCGGGGAGCTGTTTTTT. As protein: CASSSPGGSANTGELFF.

V is TRBV19 and J is TRBJ2-1; 8 nucleotides align to TRBD1. The germline V gene encodes CDR1 LNHDA and CDR2 SQIVND (reference sequence). This CDR3 contains 16 residues. The trim removed 1 base at V and 5 bases at J, leaving 7 bases unmatched. CDR3 sequence (DNA): TGTGCCAGTAGTATAGTGCAGGGGGCAGGGGACAATGAGCAGTTCTTC. This encodes CASSIVQGAGDNEQFF.

The gene calls are TRBV3-1 (or the pseudogene TRBV3-2) and TRBJ2-1, with 7 bases matching TRBD2. Germline trimming cut 3 bases from V and 9 bases from J; bases unmatched to any gene: 5. This CDR3 comprises 13 residues. Germline lookup yields CDR1 LGHDT and CDR2 YNNKEL (reference sequence). The CDR3 DNA is TGTGCCAGCAGCCAGCAACCGGGGGGTGAGCAGTTCTTC. The encoded protein is CASSQQPGGEQFF.

The J gene is TRBJ2-1, the V gene TRBV20-1; perhaps TRBD1 as D (6 bases). The CDR3 sequence is 11 residues long. CDR1 DFQATT and CDR2 SNEGSKA come from the germline V gene (reference sequence). Trimming removed 3 bases at V and 11 bases at J, with 11 bases between. CDR3 in DNA: TGCAGTGCTAGGGACAGCACCCAGCAGTTCTTC. This codes for CSARDSTQQFF.

This chain connects TRBV4-1 to TRBJ2-3; D perhaps matches TRBD2 (7 bases). The CDR3 length is 14 residues. Trimming shortened V by 7 bases and J by 2 bases, and 13 bases separated the two germline ends. Germline-derived CDR1 and CDR2 are MGHRA and YSYEKL. The CDR3 sequence: CASTQGRATDTQYF. The CDR3 coding sequence is TGCGCCAGCACCCAGGGGAGGGCCACAGATACGCAGTATTTT.

The chain recombines TRBV11-2 with TRBJ1-5; 7 bases align to TRBD1. Unmatched junction bases numbered 4, after V lost 5 bases and J lost 9 bases. CDR1 SGHAT and CDR2 FQNNGV come from the germline V gene. The CDR3 has 12 residues. The CDR3: CASSASGGPQHF. CDR3 DNA: TGTGCCAGCAGCGCCTCAGGGGGGCCCCAGCATTTT. Variable domain in full (rest from reference TRBV11-2 and TRBJ1-5): EAGVAQSPRYKIIEKRQSVAFWCNPISGHATLYWYQQILGQGPKLLIQFQNNGVVDDSQLPKDRFSAERLKGVDSTLKIQPAKLEDSAVYLCASSASGGPQHFGDGTRLSIL.

This rearrangement joins TRBV27 to TRBJ1-6; the match to TRBD1 covers 10 bases. CDR1 MNHEY and CDR2 SMNVEV come from the germline V gene (reference sequence). J lost 7 bases, V lost 3 bases, and 9 bases had no gene match. CDR3 size: 17 residues. Here the CDR3 DNA reads TGTGCCAGCAGTTTGGACGGGACAGGGGTAAAAAATTCACCCCTCCACTTT. This gives the protein CASSLDGTGVKNSPLHF.

The chain combines TRBV2 with TRBJ1-5; D is possibly TRBD1 (5 bases). Germline lookup yields CDR1 SNHLY and CDR2 FYNNEI. The length of the CDR3 is 15 residues. The ends were cut back, 7 bases at V and 4 bases at J, with 17 bases in the middle. CDR3 DNA sequence: TGTGCCAGCAAGAGGGGACTGGGTGAGAATCAGCCCCAGCATTTT. This codes for CASKRGLGENQPQHF.